The clone carrying this T cell receptor (beta chain) was seen repeatedly, ten times or more. Its antigen is still unknown. The V end lost 1 base, the J end lost 10 bases, and 9 bases lay between the germline ends. The CDR3 length is 11 residues. The germline gives CDR1 GTSNPN, CDR2 SVGIG (reference sequence). Splitting of each subset's genomic DNA was done evenly across several immunoSEQ plates. Template amounts of around 270 ng DNA, 30,000 or so T cell genomes, were employed in unsorted PBMC replicate PCRs. Using immunoSEQ multiplex PCR, the repertoire was profiled, and TCRdb retains in-frame clones only, with some absent. The profile shows some 500,000 clones, roughly four fifths of them singletons. The entry originates in a study of shared clonotypes between healthy human individuals. The unsorted samples took some 90 million PBMCs to get genomic DNA. Study findings and constraints: Tissue TCR repertoires likely differ from these blood-only repertoires.

The V call is TRBV30, the J call TRBJ2-3; no clear D. Sequencing input: PBMCs. This TCR was sampled from a woman aged 40-49 years in good health. Some clones in this sample may be carry-over from other donors' samples. Written as DNA, the CDR3 is TGTGCCTGGAGTGCGTCCCGGCCGCAGTATTTT. Residues: CAWSASRPQYF.